Shown below are 17 T cell receptor beta chains from a single sample sequenced in a study of blood T cell repertoires in COVID-19. Only in-frame clones appear in the TCRdb table, and some are missing; sequencing was by immunoSEQ multiplex PCR. Seen here are 400,000 to 450,000 clones, 85% to 90% observed once, and the top ten hold 0.7% to 0.85%. Source material: peripheral blood. The receptors shown here come from a man between 18 and 35 years old with COVID-19, enrolled during active disease.

V is TRBV5-4 and J is TRBJ1-1, with D unresolved. V lost 2 bases, J lost 5 bases, and 10 bases lay in between. This CDR3 contains 13 residues. The germline V gene has CDR1 SGHNT and CDR2 YYREEE (reference sequence). In DNA, the CDR3 is TGTGCCAGCAGCTTAAACGCGGCAACTGAAGCTTTCTTT. Its translation: CASSLNAATEAFF.

The chain employs TRBV2 and TRBJ2-3; TRBD2 agrees at 7 bases. The V segment lost 5 bases and the J segment 6 bases; nucleotides outside the gene matches: 5. The CDR3 is 13 residues long. The germline V gene encodes CDR1 SNHLY and CDR2 FYNNEI. The CDR3 nucleotides read TGTGCCAGCAGTCTTTTCGGGGGGGATACGCAGTATTTT. Its translation is CASSLFGGDTQYF.

The chain uses TRBV5-1 and TRBJ2-1; 10 nucleotides agree with TRBD2. The CDR3 runs to 15 residues. After removal of 0 bases from V and 7 bases from J, the junction contained 4 bases not matched to a gene. Per germline, CDR1 SGHRS and CDR2 YFSETQ. The CDR3 coding sequence is TGCGCCAGCAGCTTGGTGGCTAGCGGGAGTAATGAGCAGTTCTTC. Translation: CASSLVASGSNEQFF. The full variable domain, rest sourced from reference TRBV5-1 and TRBJ2-1, is KAGVTQTPRYLIKTRGQQVTLSCSPISGHRSVSWYQQTPGQGLQFLFEYFSETQRNKGNFPGRFSGRQFSNSRSEMNVSTLELGDSALYLCASSLVASGSNEQFFGPGTRLTVL.

The J gene is TRBJ1-3, the V gene TRBV5-1; D is possibly TRBD1 (5 bases). Germline CDR1 is SGHRS and CDR2 is YFSETQ. The CDR3 spans 14 residues. V was trimmed by 0 bases and J by 4 bases, leaving 8 bases between them. The CDR3 protein is CASSLAGYGNTIYF. The DNA for the CDR3 is TGCGCCAGCAGCTTGGCAGGGTACGGAAACACCATATATTTT.

The chain employs TRBV18 and TRBJ2-1; tentative D call: TRBD2 (5 bases). V lost 4 bases and J 0 bases, leaving 10 bases between the germline ends. The V gene's germline CDR1 is KGHSH and CDR2 LQKENI. The CDR3 is made up of 15 amino acids. CDR3 nucleotides: TGTGCCAGCTCACACAGTGGGAGCTCCTACAATGAGCAGTTCTTC. Its protein is CASSHSGSSYNEQFF.

The chain joins TRBV2 to TRBJ2-1, with 9 bases lining up with TRBD1. The CDR3 length is 16 residues. In germline, CDR1 is SNHLY, CDR2 FYNNEI. The ends lost 7 bases at V and 7 bases at J; junction bases unmatched: 14. The CDR3, as DNA: TGTGCCAGCATCCAAATCGGGGACAGGGCGGGAAATGAGCAGTTCTTC. It yields the protein CASIQIGDRAGNEQFF.

The V gene is TRBV12-3 or TRBV12-4, the J gene TRBJ2-7; D possibly corresponds to TRBD2 (6 bases). Between the trimmed V and J ends, which lost 1 base and 5 bases, there was a span of 9 bases. The CDR3 spans 13 residues. The CDR3 coding sequence is TGTGCCAGCAGTTTAGAGCGGGTCCACGAGCAGTACTTC. It yields the protein CASSLERVHEQYF.

The chain recombines TRBV2 with TRBJ1-5; D may be TRBD1 (5 bases). Deletions cut 6 bases from V and 6 bases from J, with 15 bases between. The CDR3 loop spans 14 amino acids. Germline CDR1 is SNHLY and CDR2 is FYNNEI. As DNA, the CDR3 is TGTGCCAGCAGAGAACAGGCGGGGTCTCAGCCCCAGCATTTT. It encodes CASREQAGSQPQHF.

This chain joins TRBV7-6 and TRBJ1-4; D gene ambiguous. The CDR3 consists of 17 residues. V dropped 5 bases and J dropped 4 bases, with 20 bases sitting between them. The germline gives CDR1 SGHVS, CDR2 FNYEAQ. The CDR3 DNA reads as TGTGCCAGCAGCCGAGCGGGTAGGGTGAAGGTTAATGAAAAACTGTTTTTT. As protein: CASSRAGRVKVNEKLFF. The full variable domain, rest sourced from reference TRBV7-6 and TRBJ1-4, is GAGVSQSPRYKVTKRGQDVALRCDPISGHVSLYWYRQALGQGPEFLTYFNYEAQQDKSGLPNDRFSAERPEGSISTLTIQRTEQRDSAMYRCASSRAGRVKVNEKLFFGSGTQLSVL.

This chain joins TRBV12-3 or TRBV12-4 and TRBJ2-7; the D is unclear. The V gene lost 4 bases and the J gene lost 1 base, with 8 bases spanning the gap. The CDR3 consists of 13 residues. Here the CDR3 DNA reads TGTGCCAGCAGTTACTCGAGATCCTACGAGCAGTACTTC. This sequence encodes CASSYSRSYEQYF.

V is TRBV6-5 and J is TRBJ2-7, with D perhaps matching TRBD1 (5 bases). V was clipped by 5 bases and J by 4 bases, with 12 bases between them. Germline V lookup: CDR1 MNHEY, CDR2 SVGAGI. CDR3 length: 13 amino acids. This CDR3 is CASSQGFGYEQYF. In DNA form, the CDR3 reads TGTGCCAGCAGTCAGGGCTTTGGGTACGAGCAGTACTTC.

This clone was counted only a few times. The chain combines TRBV7-2 with TRBJ1-3; D is unresolved. CDR1 is SGHTA and CDR2 is FQGNSA in the germline V gene. V shed 1 base and J shed 4 bases, with 5 bases lying between them. The CDR3 totals 13 residues. The CDR3, as DNA: TGTGCCAGCAGCTTAGTCCCAGGAAACACCATATATTTT. Translation: CASSLVPGNTIYF.

Only a few counts were recorded for this clone. The rearrangement links TRBV24-1 to TRBJ2-4, with D possibly TRBD1 on 6 matching bases. The CDR3 is 20 amino acids. Trimming pared 3 bases from V and 0 bases from J, leaving 23 bases between. Germline V gene sequence: CDR1 KGHDR, CDR2 SFDVKD. The CDR3 loop is CATSDASPVSQGIAKNIQYF. The CDR3 DNA follows: TGTGCCACCAGTGATGCCAGCCCCGTATCACAGGGAATAGCCAAAAACATTCAGTACTTC.

This clone was observed once. The chain couples TRBV5-4 to TRBJ2-1; 8 bases map to TRBD2. This CDR3 spans 12 amino acids. Germline assignment: CDR1 SGHNT and CDR2 YYREEE (reference sequence). Trimming took 4 bases from V and 14 from J; bases not matched to a gene: 8. CDR3 region: CASSQHGGAKFF. CDR3 coding DNA: TGTGCCAGCAGCCAGCACGGGGGGGCGAAGTTCTTC.

J is TRBJ2-1 and V is TRBV11-3, with 13 bases matching TRBD2. Germline CDR1 reads SGHNT; CDR2 reads YENEEA. The V segment lost 1 base and the J segment 7 bases; nucleotides outside the gene matches: 10. The CDR3 extends over 18 amino acids. The CDR3 spells CASSLGLLTSGRLNEQFF. CDR3 sequence (DNA): TGTGCCAGCAGCTTAGGCCTTTTGACTAGCGGGAGGTTGAATGAGCAGTTCTTC.

The count of this clone is one. The CDR3 DNA sequence: TGTGCCAGCAGTACTAGCGGGGTAGGGTATGGCTACACCTTC. This translates into CASSTSGVGYGYTF. This rearrangement joins TRBV2 to TRBJ1-2; D ambiguous. With 5 bases removed from V and 5 bases from J, the gap between germline ends came to 15 bases. The germline V gene encodes CDR1 SNHLY and CDR2 FYNNEI. There are 14 residues in the CDR3. Supplemented by reference TRBV2 and TRBJ1-2, the full variable domain reads EPEVTQTPSHQVTQMGQEVILRCVPISNHLYFYWYRQILGQKVEFLVSFYNNEISEKSEIFDDQFSVERPDGSNFTLKIRSTKLEDSAMYFCASSTSGVGYGYTFGSGTRLTVV.

The CDR3 loop is CASNEWGGQPQHF. CDR3 nucleotides: TGTGCCAGTAATGAGTGGGGGGGGCAGCCCCAGCATTTT. This sequence joins TRBV19 and TRBJ1-5; D possibly corresponds to TRBD1 (5 bases). The V and J ends lost 7 bases and 7 bases respectively, with 14 bases between them. CDR1 and CDR2 (germline): LNHDA, SQIVND (reference sequence). This CDR3 region has 13 residues.